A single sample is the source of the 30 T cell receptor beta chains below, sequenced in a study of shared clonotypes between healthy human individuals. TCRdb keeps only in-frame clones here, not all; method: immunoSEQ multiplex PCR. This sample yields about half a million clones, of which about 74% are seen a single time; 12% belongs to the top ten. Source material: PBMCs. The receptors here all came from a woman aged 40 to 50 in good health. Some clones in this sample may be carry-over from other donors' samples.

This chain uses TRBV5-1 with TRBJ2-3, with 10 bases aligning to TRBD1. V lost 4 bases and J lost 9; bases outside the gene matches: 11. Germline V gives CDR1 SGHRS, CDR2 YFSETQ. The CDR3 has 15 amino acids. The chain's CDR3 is CASSHTGTGATTQYF. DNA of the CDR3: TGCGCCAGCAGCCACACCGGGACAGGGGCGACGACGCAGTATTTT. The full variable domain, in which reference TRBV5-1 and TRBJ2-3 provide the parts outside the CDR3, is KAGVTQTPRYLIKTRGQQVTLSCSPISGHRSVSWYQQTPGQGLQFLFEYFSETQRNKGNFPGRFSGRQFSNSRSEMNVSTLELGDSALYLCASSHTGTGATTQYFGPGTRLTVL.

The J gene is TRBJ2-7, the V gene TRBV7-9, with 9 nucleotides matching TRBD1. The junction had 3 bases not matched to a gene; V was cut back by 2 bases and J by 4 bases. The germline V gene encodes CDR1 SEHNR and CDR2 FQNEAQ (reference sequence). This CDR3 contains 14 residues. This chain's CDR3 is CASSLTGGGYEQYF. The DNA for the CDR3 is TGTGCCAGCAGCTTAACAGGGGGCGGGTACGAGCAGTACTTC.

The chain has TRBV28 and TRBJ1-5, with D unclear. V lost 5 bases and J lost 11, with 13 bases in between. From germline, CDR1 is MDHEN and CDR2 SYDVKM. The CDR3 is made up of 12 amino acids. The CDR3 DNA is TGTGCCAGCAGTCAGCCAGAACGGGCCCAGCATTTT. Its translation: CASSQPERAQHF.

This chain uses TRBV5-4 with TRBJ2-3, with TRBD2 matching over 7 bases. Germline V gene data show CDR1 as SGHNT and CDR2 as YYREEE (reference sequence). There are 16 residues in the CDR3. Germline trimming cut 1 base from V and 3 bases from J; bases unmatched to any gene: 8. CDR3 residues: CASSLPSGTSTDTQYF. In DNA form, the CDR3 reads TGTGCCAGCAGCTTGCCAAGCGGGACGTCTACAGATACGCAGTATTTT. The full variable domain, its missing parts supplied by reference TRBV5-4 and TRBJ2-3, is ETGVTQSPTHLIKTRGQQVTLRCSSQSGHNTVSWYQQALGQGPQFIFQYYREEENGRGNFPPRFSGLQFPNYSSELNVNALELDDSALYLCASSLPSGTSTDTQYFGPGTRLTVL.

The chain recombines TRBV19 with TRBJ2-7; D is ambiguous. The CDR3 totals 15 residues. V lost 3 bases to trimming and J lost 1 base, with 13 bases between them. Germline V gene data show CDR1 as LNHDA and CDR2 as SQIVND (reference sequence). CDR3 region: CASSITPNPSYEQYF. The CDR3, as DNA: TGTGCCAGTAGTATCACTCCGAACCCTTCCTACGAGCAGTACTTC.

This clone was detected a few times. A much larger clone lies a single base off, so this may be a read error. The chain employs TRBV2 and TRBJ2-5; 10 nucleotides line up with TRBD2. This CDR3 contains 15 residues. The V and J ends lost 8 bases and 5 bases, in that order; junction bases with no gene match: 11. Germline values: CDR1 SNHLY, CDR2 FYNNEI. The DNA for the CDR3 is TGTGCCAGCGAGTCGACTAGCGGGTCCGGGGAGACCCAGTACTTC. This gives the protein CASESTSGSGETQYF.

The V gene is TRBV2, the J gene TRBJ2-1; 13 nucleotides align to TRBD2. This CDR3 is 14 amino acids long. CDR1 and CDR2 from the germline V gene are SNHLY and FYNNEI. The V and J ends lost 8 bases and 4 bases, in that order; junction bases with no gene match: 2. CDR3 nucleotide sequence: TGTGCCAGCGGACTAGCGGGGGCATACAATGAGCAGTTCTTC. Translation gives CASGLAGAYNEQFF.

Here the CDR3 reads CASSSGQGLYEQYF. CDR3 in DNA: TGTGCCAGCAGTTCCGGACAGGGTCTCTACGAGCAGTACTTC. This rearrangement joins TRBV27 to TRBJ2-7, with TRBD1 matching 8 bases. J gave up 3 bases and V 4 bases, and 5 bases lay outside the gene matches. This CDR3 has 14 residues. Germline V gene data show CDR1 as MNHEY and CDR2 as SMNVEV (reference sequence).

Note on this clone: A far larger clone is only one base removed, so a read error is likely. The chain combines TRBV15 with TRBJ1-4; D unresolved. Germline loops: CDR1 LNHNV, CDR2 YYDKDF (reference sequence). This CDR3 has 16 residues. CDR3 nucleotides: TGTGCCACCAGCAGTCGAGTTGGGCAGGCTAATGAAAAACTGTCTTTT. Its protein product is CATSSRVGQANEKLSF.

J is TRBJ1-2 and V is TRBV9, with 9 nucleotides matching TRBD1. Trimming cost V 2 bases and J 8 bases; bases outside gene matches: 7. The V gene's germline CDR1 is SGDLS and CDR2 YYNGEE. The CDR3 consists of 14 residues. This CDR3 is CASSVGQGHGGYTF. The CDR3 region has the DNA TGTGCCAGCAGCGTCGGACAGGGGCATGGGGGCTACACCTTC. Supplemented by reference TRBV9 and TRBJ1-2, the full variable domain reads DSGVTQTPKHLITATGQRVTLRCSPRSGDLSVYWYQQSLDQGLQFLIQYYNGEERAKGNILERFSAQQFPDLHSELNLSSLELGDSALYFCASSVGQGHGGYTFGSGTRLTVV.

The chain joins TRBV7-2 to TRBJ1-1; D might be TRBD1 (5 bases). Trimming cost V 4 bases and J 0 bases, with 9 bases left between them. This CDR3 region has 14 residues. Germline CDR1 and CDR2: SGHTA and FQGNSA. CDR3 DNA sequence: TGTGCCAGCAGCTCACGACAGCTGAACACTGAAGCTTTCTTT. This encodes CASSSRQLNTEAFF.

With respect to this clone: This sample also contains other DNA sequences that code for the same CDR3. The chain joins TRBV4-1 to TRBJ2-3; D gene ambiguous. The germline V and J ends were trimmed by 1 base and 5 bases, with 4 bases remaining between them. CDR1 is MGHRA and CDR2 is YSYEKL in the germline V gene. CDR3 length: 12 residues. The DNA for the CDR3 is TGCGCCAGCAGCCAAGTGGGAGATACGCAGTATTTT. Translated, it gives CASSQVGDTQYF.

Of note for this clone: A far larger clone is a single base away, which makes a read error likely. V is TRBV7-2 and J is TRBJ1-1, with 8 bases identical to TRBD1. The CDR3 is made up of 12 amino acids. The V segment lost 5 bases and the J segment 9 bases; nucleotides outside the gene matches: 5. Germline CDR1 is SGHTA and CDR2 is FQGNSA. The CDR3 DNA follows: TGTGCCAGCAGCCGACGACAGGGGCAAGCTTTCTTT. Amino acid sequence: CASSRRQGQAFF.

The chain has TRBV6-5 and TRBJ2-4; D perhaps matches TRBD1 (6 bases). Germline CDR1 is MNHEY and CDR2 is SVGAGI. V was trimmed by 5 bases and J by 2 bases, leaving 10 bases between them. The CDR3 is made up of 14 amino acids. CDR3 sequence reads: CASSPGTTKNIQYF. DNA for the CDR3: TGTGCCAGCAGTCCCGGGACAACCAAAAACATTCAGTACTTC.

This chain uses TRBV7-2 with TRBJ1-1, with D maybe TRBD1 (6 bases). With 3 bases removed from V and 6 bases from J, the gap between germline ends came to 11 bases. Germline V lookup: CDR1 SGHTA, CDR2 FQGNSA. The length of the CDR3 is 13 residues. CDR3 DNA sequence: TGTGCCAGCAGCTTTCAGGGGAGTTCTGAAGCTTTCTTT. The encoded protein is CASSFQGSSEAFF.

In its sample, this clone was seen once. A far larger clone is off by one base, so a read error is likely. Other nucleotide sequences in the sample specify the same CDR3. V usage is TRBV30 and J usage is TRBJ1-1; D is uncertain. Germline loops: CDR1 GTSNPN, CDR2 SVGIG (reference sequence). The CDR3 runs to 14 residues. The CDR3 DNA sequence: TGTGCCTGGAGTGTGAGAGGGATAAACACTGAGGCTTTCTTT. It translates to CAWSVRGINTEAFF.

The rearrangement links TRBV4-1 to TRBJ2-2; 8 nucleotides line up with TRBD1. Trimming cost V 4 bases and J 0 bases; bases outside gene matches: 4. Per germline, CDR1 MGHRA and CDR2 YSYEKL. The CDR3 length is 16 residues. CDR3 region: CASSRGTGTNTGELFF. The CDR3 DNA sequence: TGCGCCAGCAGCCGGGGGACAGGAACGAACACCGGGGAGCTGTTTTTT.

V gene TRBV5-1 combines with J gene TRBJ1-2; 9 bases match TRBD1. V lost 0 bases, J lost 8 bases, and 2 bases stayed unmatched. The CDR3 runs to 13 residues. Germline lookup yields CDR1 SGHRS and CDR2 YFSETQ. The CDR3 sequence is CASSLGTGEGYTF. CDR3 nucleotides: TGCGCCAGCAGCTTGGGGACAGGGGAAGGCTACACCTTC.

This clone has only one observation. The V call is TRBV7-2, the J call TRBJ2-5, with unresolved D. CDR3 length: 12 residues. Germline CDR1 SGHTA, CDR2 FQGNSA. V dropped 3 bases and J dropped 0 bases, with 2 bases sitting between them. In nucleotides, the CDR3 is TGTGCCAGCAGCTTCTACCAAGAGACCCAGTACTTC. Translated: CASSFYQETQYF.

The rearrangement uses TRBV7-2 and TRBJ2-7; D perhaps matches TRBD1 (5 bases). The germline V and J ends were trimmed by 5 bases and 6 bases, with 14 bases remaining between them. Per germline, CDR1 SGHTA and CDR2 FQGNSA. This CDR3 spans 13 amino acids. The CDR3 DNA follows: TGTGCCAGCAGCGCAGACCAGGGTGGCGAGCAGTACTTC. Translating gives CASSADQGGEQYF. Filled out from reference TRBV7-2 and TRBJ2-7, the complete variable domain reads GAGVSQSPSNKVTEKGKDVELRCDPISGHTALYWYRQSLGQGLEFLIYFQGNSAPDKSGLPSDRFSAERTGGSVSTLTIQRTQQEDSAVYLCASSADQGGEQYFGPGTRLTVT.

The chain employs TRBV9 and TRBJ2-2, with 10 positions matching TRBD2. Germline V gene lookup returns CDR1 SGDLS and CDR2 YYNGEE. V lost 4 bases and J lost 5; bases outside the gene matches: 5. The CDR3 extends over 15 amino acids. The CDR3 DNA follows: TGTGCCAGCAGCCTAGCGGGAGAGGGGACCGGGGAGCTGTTTTTT. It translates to CASSLAGEGTGELFF.

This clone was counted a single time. Here the CDR3 DNA reads TGTGCCAGCAGTCCCCCAGGGACCCGGGAGAACGAGCAGTACTTC. Its protein is CASSPPGTRENEQYF. The J gene is TRBJ2-7, the V gene TRBV11-1, with TRBD2 as a possible D gene (6 bases). Germline V lookup: CDR1 SGHAT, CDR2 FQDESV (reference sequence). V was cut by 6 bases and J by 5 bases, with 20 bases left in between. The CDR3 loop spans 15 amino acids.

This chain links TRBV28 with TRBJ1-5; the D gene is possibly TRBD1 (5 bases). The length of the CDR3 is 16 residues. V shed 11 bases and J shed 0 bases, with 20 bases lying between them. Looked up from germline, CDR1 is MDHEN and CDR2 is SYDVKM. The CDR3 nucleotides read TGTGCCGGGTCAGAGGTGGGGCAGTTTAGCAATCAGCCCCAGCATTTT. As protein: CAGSEVGQFSNQPQHF. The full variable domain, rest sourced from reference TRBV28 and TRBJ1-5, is DVKVTQSSRYLVKRTGEKVFLECVQDMDHENMFWYRQDPGLGLRLIYFSYDVKMKEKGDIPEGYSVSREKKERFSLILESASTNQTSMYLCAGSEVGQFSNQPQHFGDGTRLSIL.

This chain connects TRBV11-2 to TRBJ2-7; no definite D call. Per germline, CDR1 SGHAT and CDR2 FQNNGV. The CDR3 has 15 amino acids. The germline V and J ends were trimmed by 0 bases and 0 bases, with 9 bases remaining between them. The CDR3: CASSLESGSSYEQYF. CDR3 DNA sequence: TGTGCCAGCAGCTTAGAATCGGGCAGCTCCTACGAGCAGTACTTC.

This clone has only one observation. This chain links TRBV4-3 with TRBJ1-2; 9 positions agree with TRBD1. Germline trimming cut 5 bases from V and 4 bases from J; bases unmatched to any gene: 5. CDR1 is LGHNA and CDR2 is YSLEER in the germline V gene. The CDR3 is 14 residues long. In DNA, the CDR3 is TGCGCCAGCAGCGACAGGGGGGTCCGCTATGGCTACACCTTC. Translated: CASSDRGVRYGYTF.

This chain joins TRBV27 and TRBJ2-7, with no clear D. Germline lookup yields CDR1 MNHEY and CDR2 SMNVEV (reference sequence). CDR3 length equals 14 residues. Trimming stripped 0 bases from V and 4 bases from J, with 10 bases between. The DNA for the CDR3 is TGTGCCAGCAGTTTATCGAGTATATCGTACGAGCAGTACTTC. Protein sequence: CASSLSSISYEQYF.

The CDR3 is CASSSTAANEKLFF. CDR3 DNA: TGCGCCAGCAGCTCGACAGCAGCTAATGAAAAACTGTTTTTT. The chain carries TRBV5-1 and TRBJ1-4; D may be TRBD1 (5 bases). In germline, CDR1 is SGHRS, CDR2 YFSETQ. The CDR3 has 14 residues. Trimming removed 3 bases at V and 3 bases at J, with 9 bases between.

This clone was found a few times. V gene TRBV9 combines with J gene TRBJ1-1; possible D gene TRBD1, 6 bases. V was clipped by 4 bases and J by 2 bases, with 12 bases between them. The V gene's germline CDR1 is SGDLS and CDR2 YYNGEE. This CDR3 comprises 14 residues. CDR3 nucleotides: TGTGCCAGCAGCACCGGGACAACTAACACTGAAGCTTTCTTT. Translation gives CASSTGTTNTEAFF. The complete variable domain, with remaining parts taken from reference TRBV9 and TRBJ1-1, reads DSGVTQTPKHLITATGQRVTLRCSPRSGDLSVYWYQQSLDQGLQFLIQYYNGEERAKGNILERFSAQQFPDLHSELNLSSLELGDSALYFCASSTGTTNTEAFFGQGTRLTVV.

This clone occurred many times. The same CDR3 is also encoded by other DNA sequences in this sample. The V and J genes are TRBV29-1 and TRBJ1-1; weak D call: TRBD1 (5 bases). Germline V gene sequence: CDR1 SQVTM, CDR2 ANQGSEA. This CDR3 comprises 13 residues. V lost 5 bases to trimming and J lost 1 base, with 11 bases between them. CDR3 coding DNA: TGCAGCGTTAGAGGGACGGAGAACACTGAAGCTTTCTTT. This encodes CSVRGTENTEAFF.

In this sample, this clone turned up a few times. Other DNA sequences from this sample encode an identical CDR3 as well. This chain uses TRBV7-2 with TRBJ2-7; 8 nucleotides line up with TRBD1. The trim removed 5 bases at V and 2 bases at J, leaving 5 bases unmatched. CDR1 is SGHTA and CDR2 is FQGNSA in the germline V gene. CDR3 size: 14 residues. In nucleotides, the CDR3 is TGTGCCAGCAGCCCCCGACAGGGGCCCTACGAGCAGTACTTC. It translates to CASSPRQGPYEQYF.